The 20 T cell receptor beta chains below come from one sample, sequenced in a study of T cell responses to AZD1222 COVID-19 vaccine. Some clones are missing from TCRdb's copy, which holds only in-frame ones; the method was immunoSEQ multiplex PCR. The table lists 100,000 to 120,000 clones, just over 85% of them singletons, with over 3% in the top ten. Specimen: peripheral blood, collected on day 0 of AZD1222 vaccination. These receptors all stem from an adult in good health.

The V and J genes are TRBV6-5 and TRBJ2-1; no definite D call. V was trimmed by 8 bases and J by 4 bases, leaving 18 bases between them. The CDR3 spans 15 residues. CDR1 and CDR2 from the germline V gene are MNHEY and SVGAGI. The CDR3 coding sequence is TGTGCCAGCGCGGAGAGGCAGGACCCTTACAATGAGCAGTTCTTC. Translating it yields CASAERQDPYNEQFF.

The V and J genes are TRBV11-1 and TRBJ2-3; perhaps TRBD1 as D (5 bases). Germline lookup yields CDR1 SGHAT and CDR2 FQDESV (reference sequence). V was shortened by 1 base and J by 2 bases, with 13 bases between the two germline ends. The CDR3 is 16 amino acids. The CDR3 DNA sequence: TGTGCCAGCAGCTTAGGGGCAGGGTCGGTCACAGATACGCAGTATTTT. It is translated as CASSLGAGSVTDTQYF.

The CDR3 DNA follows: TGCGCCAGCAGCTTGGTTGGACTAGCGGGGGTCAATGAGCAGTTCTTC. Protein sequence: CASSLVGLAGVNEQFF. The chain is built from TRBV5-1 and TRBJ2-1; TRBD2 matches at 13 bases. Germline V gives CDR1 SGHRS, CDR2 YFSETQ. CDR3 size: 16 residues. With V trimmed by 0 bases and J by 6 bases, 3 bases remained unmatched.

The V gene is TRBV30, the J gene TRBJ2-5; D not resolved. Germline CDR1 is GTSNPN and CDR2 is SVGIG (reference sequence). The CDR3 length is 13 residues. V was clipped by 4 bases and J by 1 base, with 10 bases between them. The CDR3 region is CAWKIEVQETQYF. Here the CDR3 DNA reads TGTGCCTGGAAGATTGAAGTCCAAGAGACCCAGTACTTC.

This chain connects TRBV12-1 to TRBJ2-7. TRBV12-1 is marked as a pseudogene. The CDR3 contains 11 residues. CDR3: CASSQLDEQYF. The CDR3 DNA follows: TGTGCCAGCAGCCAGCTGGACGAGCAGTACTTC.

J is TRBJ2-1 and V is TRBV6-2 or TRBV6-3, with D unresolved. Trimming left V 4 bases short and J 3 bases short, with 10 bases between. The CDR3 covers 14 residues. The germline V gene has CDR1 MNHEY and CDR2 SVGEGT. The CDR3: CASSLGRYYNEQFF. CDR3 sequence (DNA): TGTGCCAGCAGTTTGGGCAGATACTACAATGAGCAGTTCTTC.

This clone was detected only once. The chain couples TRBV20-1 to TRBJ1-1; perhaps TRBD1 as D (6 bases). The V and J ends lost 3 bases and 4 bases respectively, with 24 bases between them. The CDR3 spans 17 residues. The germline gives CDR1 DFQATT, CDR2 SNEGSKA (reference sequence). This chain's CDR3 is CSASVQGLYRRSTEAFF. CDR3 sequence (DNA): TGCAGTGCTAGTGTACAGGGTTTGTATCGAAGGAGCACTGAAGCTTTCTTT.

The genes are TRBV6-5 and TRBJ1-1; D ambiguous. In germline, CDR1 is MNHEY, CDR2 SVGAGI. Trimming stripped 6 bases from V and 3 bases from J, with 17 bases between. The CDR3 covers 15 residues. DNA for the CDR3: TGTGCCAGCAGGGCCGACACCCTGGGTTACACTGAAGCTTTCTTT. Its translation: CASRADTLGYTEAFF.

CDR3 sequence reads: CASSPSLTGVQPQHF. CDR3 nucleotide sequence: TGTGCCAGCTCACCATCTCTTACGGGAGTCCAGCCCCAGCATTTT. This chain uses TRBV18 with TRBJ1-5; D is ambiguous. The CDR3 loop spans 15 amino acids. Germline CDR1 is KGHSH and CDR2 is LQKENI. The V and J ends lost 2 bases and 7 bases respectively, with 15 bases between them.

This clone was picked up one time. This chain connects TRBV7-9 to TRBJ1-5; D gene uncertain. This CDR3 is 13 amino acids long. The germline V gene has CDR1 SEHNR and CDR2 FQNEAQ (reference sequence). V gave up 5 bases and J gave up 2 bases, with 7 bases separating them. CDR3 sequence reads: CASSGVGNQPQHF. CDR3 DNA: TGTGCCAGCAGCGGGGTCGGCAATCAGCCCCAGCATTTT. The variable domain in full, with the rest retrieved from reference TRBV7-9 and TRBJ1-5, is DTGVSQNPRHKITKRGQNVTFRCDPISEHNRLYWYRQTLGQGPEFLTYFQNEAQLEKSRLLSDRFSAERPKGSFSTLEIQRTEQGDSAMYLCASSGVGNQPQHFGDGTRLSIL.

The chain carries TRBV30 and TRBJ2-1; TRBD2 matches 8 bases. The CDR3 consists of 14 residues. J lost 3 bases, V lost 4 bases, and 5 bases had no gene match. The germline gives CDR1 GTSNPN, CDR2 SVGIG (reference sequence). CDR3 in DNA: TGTGCCTGGATAGGCGGGGGGATCTACAATGAGCAGTTCTTC. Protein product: CAWIGGGIYNEQFF.

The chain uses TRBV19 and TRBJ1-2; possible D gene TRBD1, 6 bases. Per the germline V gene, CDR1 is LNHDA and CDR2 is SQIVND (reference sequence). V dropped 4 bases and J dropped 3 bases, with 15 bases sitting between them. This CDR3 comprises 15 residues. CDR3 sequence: CASSKAGATDYGYTF. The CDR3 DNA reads TGTGCCAGTAGTAAGGCAGGGGCGACCGACTATGGCTACACCTTC.

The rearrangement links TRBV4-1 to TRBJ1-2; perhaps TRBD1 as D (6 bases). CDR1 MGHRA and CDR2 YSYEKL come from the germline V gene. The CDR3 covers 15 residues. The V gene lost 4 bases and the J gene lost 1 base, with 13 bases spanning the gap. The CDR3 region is CASSRREGDNYGYTF. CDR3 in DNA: TGCGCCAGCAGCCGGCGAGAGGGGGATAACTATGGCTACACCTTC.

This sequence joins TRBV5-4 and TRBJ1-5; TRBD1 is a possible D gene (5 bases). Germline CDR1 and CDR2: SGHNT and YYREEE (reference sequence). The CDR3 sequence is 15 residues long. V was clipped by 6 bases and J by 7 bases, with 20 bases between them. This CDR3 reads CASTPGRISSQPQHF. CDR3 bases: TGTGCCAGCACCCCGGGGCGGATTAGCAGCCAGCCCCAGCATTTT.

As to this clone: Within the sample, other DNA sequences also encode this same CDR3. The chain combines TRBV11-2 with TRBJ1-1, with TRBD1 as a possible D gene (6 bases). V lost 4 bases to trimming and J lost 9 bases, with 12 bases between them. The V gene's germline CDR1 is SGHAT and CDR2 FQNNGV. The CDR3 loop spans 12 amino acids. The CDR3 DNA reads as TGTGCCAGCAGCTCCCAGGGGTTGCAAGCTTTCTTT. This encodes CASSSQGLQAFF.

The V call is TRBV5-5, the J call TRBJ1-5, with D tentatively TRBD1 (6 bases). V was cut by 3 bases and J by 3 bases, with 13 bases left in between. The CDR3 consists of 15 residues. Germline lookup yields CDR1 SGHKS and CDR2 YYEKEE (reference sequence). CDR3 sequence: CASSSTGRANQPQHF. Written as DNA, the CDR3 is TGTGCCAGCAGCTCGACAGGTAGGGCCAATCAGCCCCAGCATTTT.

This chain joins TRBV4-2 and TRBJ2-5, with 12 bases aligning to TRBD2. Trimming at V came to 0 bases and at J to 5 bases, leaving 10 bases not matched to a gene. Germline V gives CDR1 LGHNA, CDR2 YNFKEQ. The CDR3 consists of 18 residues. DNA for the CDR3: TGTGCCAGCAGCCAAGATCCTACTAGCGGGGGGTATAGGGAGACCCAGTACTTC. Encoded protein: CASSQDPTSGGYRETQYF.

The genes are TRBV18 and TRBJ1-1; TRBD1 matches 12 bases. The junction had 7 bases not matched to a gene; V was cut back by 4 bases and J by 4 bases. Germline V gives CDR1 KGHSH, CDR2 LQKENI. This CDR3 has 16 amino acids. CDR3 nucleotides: TGTGCCAGCTCACAAGGGACAGGGGGCTTTGTCACTGAAGCTTTCTTT. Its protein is CASSQGTGGFVTEAFF.

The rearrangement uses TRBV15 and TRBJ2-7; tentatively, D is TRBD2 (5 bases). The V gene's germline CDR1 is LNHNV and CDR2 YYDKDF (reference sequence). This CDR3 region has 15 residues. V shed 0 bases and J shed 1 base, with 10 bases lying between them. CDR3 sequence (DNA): TGTGCCACCAGCAGAGATCGGACTGGATCCTACGAGCAGTACTTC. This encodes CATSRDRTGSYEQYF. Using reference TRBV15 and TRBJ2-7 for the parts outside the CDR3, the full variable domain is DAMVIQNPRYQVTQFGKPVTLSCSQTLNHNVMYWYQQKSSQAPKLLFHYYDKDFNNEADTPDNFQSRRPNTSFCFLDIRSPGLGDTAMYLCATSRDRTGSYEQYFGPGTRLTVT.

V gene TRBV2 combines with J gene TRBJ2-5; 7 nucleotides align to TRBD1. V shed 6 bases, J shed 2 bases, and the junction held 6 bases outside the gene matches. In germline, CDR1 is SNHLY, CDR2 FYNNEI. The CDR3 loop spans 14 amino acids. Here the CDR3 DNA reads TGTGCCAGCAGAACTGGACAGGCTCAAGAGACCCAGTACTTC. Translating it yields CASRTGQAQETQYF.